This TCR beta chain was documented in a study of control samples from healthy donors and cancer patients. Profiled with immunoSEQ multiplex PCR; TCRdb holds only in-frame clones, not every one. The sample holds 150,000 to 200,000 clones, roughly 91% seen once. Germline CDR1 is LNHDA and CDR2 is SQIVND (reference sequence). The junction had 9 bases not matched to a gene; V was cut back by 1 base and J by 0 bases. The CDR3 totals 17 residues. The clonotype originates from a woman in her thirties in good health. The sample consisted of blood. J is TRBJ2-7 and V is TRBV19, with TRBD2 identical over 7 bases. Here the CDR3 reads CASSIGASGSLSYEQYF. The CDR3 DNA reads as TGTGCCAGTAGTATAGGAGCTAGCGGTTCCCTCTCCTACGAGCAGTACTTC.